This T cell receptor (beta chain) emerged from a study of T cells in lung cancer brain metastases. At the level of the study: Seventeen of the 20 patients had a tobacco use history.

This clone came up once. Antigen unknown. Germline V gives CDR1 LNHDA, CDR2 SQIVND (reference sequence). The CDR3 has 13 residues. V gave up 5 bases and J gave up 5 bases, with 10 bases separating them. General study results and limits: Paired lesions shared few clones; most were lesion-specific (mean Morisita about 0.23).

Genomic DNA input was roughly 2.24 to 5 ug, equal within pairs. Sequenced by immunoSEQ multiplex PCR; TCRdb stores in-frame clones only, minus some. The sample has around 5,600 clones, around 84% seen once; the top ten hold roughly 6.1%. The chain uses TRBV19 and TRBJ2-1; D is perhaps TRBD1 (6 bases). The sequence was collected from a man aged 45-60 years with non-small cell lung cancer that had spread to the brain. Sequencing used tumor tissue from a brain metastasis. This CDR3 reads CASSVDRNNEQFF. As DNA, the CDR3 is TGTGCCAGTAGTGTCGACAGGAACAATGAGCAGTTCTTC.